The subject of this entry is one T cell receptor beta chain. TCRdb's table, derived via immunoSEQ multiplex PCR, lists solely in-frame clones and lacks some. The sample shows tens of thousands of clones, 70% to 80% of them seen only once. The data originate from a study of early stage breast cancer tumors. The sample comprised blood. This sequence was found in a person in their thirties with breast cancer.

In DNA form, the CDR3 reads TGTGCCAGCAGCGTAGGAGGGACCACCTCCGAGCAGTACTTC. Amino acid sequence: CASSVGGTTSEQYF. This chain uses TRBV9 with TRBJ2-7; D is possibly TRBD1 or TRBD2 (5 bases each). The CDR3 is 14 amino acids. Germline V gene lookup returns CDR1 SGDLS and CDR2 YYNGEE. The V end was cut by 0 bases, the J end by 6 bases, with 13 bases between.